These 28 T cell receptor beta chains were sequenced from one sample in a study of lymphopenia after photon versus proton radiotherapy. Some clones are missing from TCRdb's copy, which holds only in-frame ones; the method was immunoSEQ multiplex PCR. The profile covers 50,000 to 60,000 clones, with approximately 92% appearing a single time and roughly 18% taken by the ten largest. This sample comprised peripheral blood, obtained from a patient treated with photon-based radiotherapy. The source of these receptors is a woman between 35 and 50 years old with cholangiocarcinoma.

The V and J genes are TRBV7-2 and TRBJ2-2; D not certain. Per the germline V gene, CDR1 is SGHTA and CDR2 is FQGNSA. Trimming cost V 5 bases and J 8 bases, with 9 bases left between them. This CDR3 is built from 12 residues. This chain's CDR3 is CASSPQVGELFF. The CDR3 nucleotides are TGTGCCAGCAGCCCCCAAGTTGGGGAGCTGTTTTTT.

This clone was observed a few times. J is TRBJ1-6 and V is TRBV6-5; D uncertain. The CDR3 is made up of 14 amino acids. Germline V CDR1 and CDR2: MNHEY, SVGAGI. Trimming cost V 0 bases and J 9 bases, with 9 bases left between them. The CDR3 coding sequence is TGTGCCAGCAGTTACTCCACTAGCGGTTCACCCCTCCACTTT. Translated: CASSYSTSGSPLHF.

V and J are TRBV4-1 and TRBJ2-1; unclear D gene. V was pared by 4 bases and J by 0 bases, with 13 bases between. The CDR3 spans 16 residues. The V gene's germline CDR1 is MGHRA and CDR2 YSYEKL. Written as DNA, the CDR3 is TGCGCCAGCAGCCCGAACCAGGTGAGCTCCTACAATGAGCAGTTCTTC. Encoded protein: CASSPNQVSSYNEQFF.

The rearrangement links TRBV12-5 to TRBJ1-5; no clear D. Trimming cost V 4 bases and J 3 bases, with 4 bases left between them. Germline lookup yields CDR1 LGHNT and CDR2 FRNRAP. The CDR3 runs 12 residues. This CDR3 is CASGWDNQPQHF. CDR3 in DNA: TGTGCTAGTGGTTGGGACAATCAGCCCCAGCATTTT.

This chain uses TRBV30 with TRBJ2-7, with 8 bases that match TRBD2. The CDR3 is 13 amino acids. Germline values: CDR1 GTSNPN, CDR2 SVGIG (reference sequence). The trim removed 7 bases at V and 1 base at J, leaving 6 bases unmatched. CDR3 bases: TGTGCCTCAACGCGGGGGGCATCCTACGAGCAGTACTTC. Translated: CASTRGASYEQYF.

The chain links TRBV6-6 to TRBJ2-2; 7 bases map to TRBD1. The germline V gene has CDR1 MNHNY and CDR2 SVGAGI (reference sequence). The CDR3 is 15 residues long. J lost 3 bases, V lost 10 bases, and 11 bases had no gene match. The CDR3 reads CATTGAGAYTGELFF. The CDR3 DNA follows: TGTGCCACCACAGGGGCAGGGGCCTACACCGGGGAGCTGTTTTTT.

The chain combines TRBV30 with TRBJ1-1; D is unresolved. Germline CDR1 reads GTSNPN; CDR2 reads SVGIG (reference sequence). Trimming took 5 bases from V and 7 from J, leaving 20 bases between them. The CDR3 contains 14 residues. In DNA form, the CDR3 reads TGTGCCTGGGCAGAAATGGGAAGAAGGAATGAAGCTTTCTTT. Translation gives CAWAEMGRRNEAFF.

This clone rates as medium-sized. CDR3 in DNA: TGTGCCAGCAGTTCGGAGGGTGGGGAAAAACTGTTTTTT. Translation: CASSSEGGEKLFF. V is TRBV27 and J is TRBJ1-4; D unclear. Deletions cut 4 bases from V and 8 bases from J, with 11 bases between. This CDR3 has 13 residues. Germline V gene lookup returns CDR1 MNHEY and CDR2 SMNVEV (reference sequence).

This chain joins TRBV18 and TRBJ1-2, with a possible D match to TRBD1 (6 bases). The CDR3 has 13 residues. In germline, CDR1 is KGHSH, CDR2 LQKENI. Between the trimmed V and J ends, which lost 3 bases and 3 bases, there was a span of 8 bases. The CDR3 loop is CASSPPGDYGYTF. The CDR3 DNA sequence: TGTGCCAGCTCACCTCCAGGGGACTATGGCTACACCTTC.

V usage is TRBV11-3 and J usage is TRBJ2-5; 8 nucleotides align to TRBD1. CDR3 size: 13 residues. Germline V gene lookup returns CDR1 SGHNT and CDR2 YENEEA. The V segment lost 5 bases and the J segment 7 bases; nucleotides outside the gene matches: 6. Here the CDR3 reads CASSRTDRGTQYF. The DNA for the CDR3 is TGTGCCAGCAGCCGGACCGACAGGGGGACCCAGTACTTC.

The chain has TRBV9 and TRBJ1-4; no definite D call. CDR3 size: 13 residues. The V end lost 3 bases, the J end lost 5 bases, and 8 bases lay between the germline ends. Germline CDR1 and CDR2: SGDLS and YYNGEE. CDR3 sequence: CASSGETNEKLFF. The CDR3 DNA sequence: TGTGCCAGCAGCGGGGAAACGAATGAAAAACTGTTTTTT.

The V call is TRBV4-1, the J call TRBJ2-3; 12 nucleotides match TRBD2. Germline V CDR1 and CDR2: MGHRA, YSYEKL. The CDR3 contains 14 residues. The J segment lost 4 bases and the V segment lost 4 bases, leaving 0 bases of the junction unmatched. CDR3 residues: CASSPSGGADTQYF. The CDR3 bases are TGCGCCAGCAGCCCTAGCGGGGGGGCAGATACGCAGTATTTT.

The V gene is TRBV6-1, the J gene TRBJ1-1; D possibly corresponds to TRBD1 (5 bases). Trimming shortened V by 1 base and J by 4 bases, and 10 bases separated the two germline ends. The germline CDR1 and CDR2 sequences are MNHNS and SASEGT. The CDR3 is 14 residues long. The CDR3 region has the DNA TGTGCCAGCAGTGAAGGAGGAGGGGTCACTGAAGCTTTCTTT. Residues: CASSEGGGVTEAFF.

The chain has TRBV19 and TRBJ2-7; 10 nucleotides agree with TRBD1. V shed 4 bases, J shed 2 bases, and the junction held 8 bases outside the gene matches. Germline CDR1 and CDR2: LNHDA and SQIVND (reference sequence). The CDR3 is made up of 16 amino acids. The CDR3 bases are TGTGCCAGTAGTAGGACAGGGGGGATCTACCCCTACGAGCAGTACTTC. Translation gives CASSRTGGIYPYEQYF. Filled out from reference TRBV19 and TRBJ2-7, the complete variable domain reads DGGITQSPKYLFRKEGQNVTLSCEQNLNHDAMYWYRQDPGQGLRLIYYSQIVNDFQKGDIAEGYSVSREKKESFPLTVTSAQKNPTAFYLCASSRTGGIYPYEQYFGPGTRLTVT.

The CDR3 spells CASVRDAISNQPQHF. CDR3 DNA sequence: TGTGCCAGCGTCCGGGACGCTATAAGCAATCAGCCCCAGCATTTT. The J gene is TRBJ1-5, the V gene TRBV2, with a possible D match to TRBD1 (5 bases). This CDR3 is built from 15 residues. V gave up 8 bases and J gave up 1 base, with 15 bases separating them. Germline loops: CDR1 SNHLY, CDR2 FYNNEI.

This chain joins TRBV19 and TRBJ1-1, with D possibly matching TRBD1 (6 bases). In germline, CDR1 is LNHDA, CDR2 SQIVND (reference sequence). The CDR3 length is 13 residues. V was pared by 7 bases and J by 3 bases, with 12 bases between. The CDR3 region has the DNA TGTGCCAGTATCCCGGACAGATACACTGAAGCTTTCTTT. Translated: CASIPDRYTEAFF.

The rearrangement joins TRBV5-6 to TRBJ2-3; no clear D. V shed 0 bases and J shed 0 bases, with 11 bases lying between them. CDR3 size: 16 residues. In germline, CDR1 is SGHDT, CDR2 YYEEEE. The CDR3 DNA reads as TGTGCCAGCAGCTTGGAAGTGTTCTCTAGCACAGATACGCAGTATTTT. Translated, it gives CASSLEVFSSTDTQYF. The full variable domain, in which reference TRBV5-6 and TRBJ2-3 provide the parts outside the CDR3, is DAGVTQSPTHLIKTRGQQVTLRCSPKSGHDTVSWYQQALGQGPQFIFQYYEEEERQRGNFPDRFSGHQFPNYSSELNVNALLLGDSALYLCASSLEVFSSTDTQYFGPGTRLTVL.

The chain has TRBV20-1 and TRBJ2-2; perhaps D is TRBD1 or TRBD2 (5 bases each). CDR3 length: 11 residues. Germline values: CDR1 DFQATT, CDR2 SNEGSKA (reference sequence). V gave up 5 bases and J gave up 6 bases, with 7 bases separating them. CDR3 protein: CSARGPGELFF. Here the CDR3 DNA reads TGCAGTGCTCGGGGCCCCGGGGAGCTGTTTTTT.

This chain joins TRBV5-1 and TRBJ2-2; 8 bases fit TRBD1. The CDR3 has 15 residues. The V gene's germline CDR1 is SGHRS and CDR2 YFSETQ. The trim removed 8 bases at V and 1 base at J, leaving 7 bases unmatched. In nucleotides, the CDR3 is TGCGCCAGTAGAGCCGGGACAGGGAACACCGGGGAGCTGTTTTTT. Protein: CASRAGTGNTGELFF.

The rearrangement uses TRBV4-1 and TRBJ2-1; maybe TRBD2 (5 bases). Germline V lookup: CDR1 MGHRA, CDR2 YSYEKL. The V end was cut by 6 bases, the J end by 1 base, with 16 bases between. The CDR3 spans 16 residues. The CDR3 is CASSQMGARSYNEQFF. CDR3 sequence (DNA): TGCGCCAGCAGTCAGATGGGAGCGCGGTCCTACAATGAGCAGTTCTTC.

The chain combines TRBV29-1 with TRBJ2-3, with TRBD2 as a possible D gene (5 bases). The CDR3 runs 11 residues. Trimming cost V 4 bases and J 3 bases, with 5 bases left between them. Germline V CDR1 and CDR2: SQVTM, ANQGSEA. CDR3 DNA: TGCAGCGTTGGGAGGACAGATACGCAGTATTTT. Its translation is CSVGRTDTQYF.

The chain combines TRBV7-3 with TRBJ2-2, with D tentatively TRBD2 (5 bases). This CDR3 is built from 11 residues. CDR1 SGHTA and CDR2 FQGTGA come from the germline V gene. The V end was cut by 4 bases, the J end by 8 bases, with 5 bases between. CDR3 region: CASSSGGELFF. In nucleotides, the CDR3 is TGTGCCAGCAGCTCGGGAGGGGAGCTGTTTTTT.

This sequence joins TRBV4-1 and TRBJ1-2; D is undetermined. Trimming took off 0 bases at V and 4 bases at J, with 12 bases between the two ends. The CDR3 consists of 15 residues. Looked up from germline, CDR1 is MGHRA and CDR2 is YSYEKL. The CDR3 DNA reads TGCGCCAGCAGCCAAGATCCGTCGGGAATCTATGGCTACACCTTC. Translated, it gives CASSQDPSGIYGYTF.

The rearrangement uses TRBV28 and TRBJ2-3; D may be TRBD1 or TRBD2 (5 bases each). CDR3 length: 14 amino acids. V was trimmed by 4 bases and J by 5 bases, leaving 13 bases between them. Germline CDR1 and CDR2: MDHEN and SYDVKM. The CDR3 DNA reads TGTGCCAGCAGTTCGGGGACCTTCTTAGATACGCAGTATTTT. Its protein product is CASSSGTFLDTQYF.

The DNA of the CDR3 is TGCGCCAGCAGCCCCGTGCCGGAGAACTATGGCTACACCTTC. Translating it yields CASSPVPENYGYTF. This chain uses TRBV5-1 with TRBJ1-2; D gene unclear. V shed 4 bases and J shed 2 bases, with 12 bases lying between them. The CDR3 runs to 14 residues. Germline V CDR1 and CDR2: SGHRS, YFSETQ. The variable domain in full, completed from reference TRBV5-1 and TRBJ1-2, reads KAGVTQTPRYLIKTRGQQVTLSCSPISGHRSVSWYQQTPGQGLQFLFEYFSETQRNKGNFPGRFSGRQFSNSRSEMNVSTLELGDSALYLCASSPVPENYGYTFGSGTRLTVV.

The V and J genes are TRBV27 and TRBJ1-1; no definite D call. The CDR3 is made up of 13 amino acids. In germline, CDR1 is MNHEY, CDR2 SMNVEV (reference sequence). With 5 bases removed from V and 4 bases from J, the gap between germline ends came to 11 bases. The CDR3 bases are TGTGCCAGCAGTGCTGGAGGCCGCACTGAAGCTTTCTTT. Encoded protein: CASSAGGRTEAFF.

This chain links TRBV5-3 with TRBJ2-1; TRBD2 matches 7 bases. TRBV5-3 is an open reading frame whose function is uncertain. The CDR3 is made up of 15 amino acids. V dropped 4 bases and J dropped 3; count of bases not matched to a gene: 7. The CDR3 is CARSHRAGNYNEQFF. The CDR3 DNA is TGTGCCAGAAGCCACCGAGCGGGAAACTACAATGAGCAGTTCTTC.

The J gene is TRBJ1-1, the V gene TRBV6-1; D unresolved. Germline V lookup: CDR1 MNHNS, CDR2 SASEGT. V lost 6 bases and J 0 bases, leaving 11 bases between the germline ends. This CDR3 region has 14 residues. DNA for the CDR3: TGTGCCAGCAGAGCCGGGAGTCTGAACACTGAAGCTTTCTTT. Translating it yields CASRAGSLNTEAFF.